This T cell receptor beta chain was identified during a study of T cells expressing NK-cell markers. From the 5' RACE reads, TCRdb lists one entry per CDR3 protein and no DNA. The table counts some 120,000 distinct CDR3 sequences; roughly 20% lies in the top ten. In germline, CDR1 is MNHEY, CDR2 SVGAGI. The CDR3 is 18 residues long. The sequence derives from a woman between 18 and 75 years old in good health. Sequencing used blood T cells: a sorted CD56 or NKG2C T cell subset, CD4+ or CD8+ T cells, or bulk PBMC T cells (not recorded which). The gene calls are TRBV6-5 and TRBJ2-1; TCRdb outputs TRBD2, but without DNA this stays unchecked. The CDR3 loop reads CASSYSSLRLAGNNEQFF.